This T cell receptor beta chain was retrieved from a study of blood T cell repertoires in COVID-19. Some clones are missing from TCRdb's copy, which holds only in-frame ones; the method was immunoSEQ multiplex PCR. Found here are fewer than 350,000 clones, about nine tenths of them singletons; the top ten hold over 4%. Losses at the gene ends were 0 bases for V and 4 bases for J; bases not matched to a gene: 18. The CDR3 runs to 19 residues. Germline CDR1 and CDR2: SGHKS and YYEKEE (reference sequence). The receptor was derived from a man aged 55 to 70 who had recovered from COVID-19. The chain uses TRBV5-5 and TRBJ2-7; 8 nucleotides align to TRBD1. Sequencing used PBMCs or T cells enriched from blood (not recorded which). CDR3 sequence (DNA): TGTGCCAGCAGCTTGGGACAGGGGCGAATAGGCCCGGGGATGTACGAGCAGTACTTC. This codes for CASSLGQGRIGPGMYEQYF.